This is a list of T cell receptor beta chains from one sample in a study of shared clonotypes between healthy human individuals. Produced via immunoSEQ multiplex PCR; TCRdb's table is partial and in-frame only. The table has about 2.1 million clones, more than 85% seen once. Sequencing was done on a sample of naive CD8+ T cells from PBMCs. The receptor set was obtained from a man between 18 and 35 years old in good health. Some clones in this sample may be carry-over from other donors' samples. Each CDR3 is given with its conserved first and last residue. A D gene is named only where the DNA matches it firmly. Clone size is not always given. Where it is, it says once, few, many or a class for expanded clones.

NA	NA	TRBV4-2	TRBJ2-1	CASSQAAGVTRSASEQFF	TGTGCCAGCAGCCAAGCTGCGGGTGTTACAAGGTCCGCAAGTGAGCAGTTCTTC
once	NA	TRBV9	TRBJ1-2	CASSVEGRGLGGYTF	TGTGCCAGCAGCGTAGAGGGCAGGGGATTAGGTGGCTACACCTTC
NA	NA	TRBV30	TRBJ1-6	CAWRRLTYNSPLHF	TGTGCCTGGAGGCGGCTCACCTATAATTCACCCCTCCACTTT
once	NA	TRBV27	TRBJ1-1	CASSPLLNTEAFF	TGTGCCAGCAGTCCTCTATTGAACACTGAAGCTTTCTTT
NA	NA	TRBV5-1	TRBJ2-1	CASSLEGTRLGGEQFF	TGCGCCAGCAGCTTGGAAGGGACACGCCTAGGAGGTGAGCAGTTCTTC
NA	TRBD1	TRBV5-1	TRBJ2-3	CASNPGTAHWDTQYF	TGCGCCAGCAATCCCGGGACAGCTCATTGGGATACGCAGTATTTT
NA	NA	TRBV28	TRBJ2-7	CASSTPISPGATYEQYF	TGTGCCAGCAGCACTCCAATATCCCCAGGGGCTACCTACGAGCAGTACTTC
NA	NA	TRBV7-9	TRBJ1-4	CASSSQLYLRGGTLEKLFF	TGTGCCAGCAGCTCACAACTGTATTTGAGAGGGGGGACTCTTGAAAAACTGTTTTTT
NA	NA	TRBV6-6	TRBJ2-4	CASSYSETGKNIQYF	TGTGCCAGCAGTTACTCCGAGACAGGCAAAAACATTCAGTACTTC
NA	TRBD1	TRBV7-7	TRBJ1-4	CASSGRQGEKLFF	TGTGCCAGCAGCGGACGACAGGGGGAAAAACTGTTTTTT
NA	NA	TRBV6-5	TRBJ1-2	CASTEPEGDYGYTF	TGTGCCAGCACCGAGCCAGAGGGGGACTATGGCTACACCTTC
NA	NA	TRBV19	TRBJ1-5	CASSIGQDSNQPQHF	TGTGCCAGTAGTATAGGACAGGATAGCAATCAGCCCCAGCATTTT
NA	NA	TRBV27	TRBJ2-5	CASSLLQGVTQYF	TGTGCCAGCAGTTTACTCCAGGGAGTGACCCAGTACTTC
once	NA	TRBV7-2	TRBJ2-4	CASSLAGWGSVAKNIQYF	TGTGCCAGCAGCTTAGCGGGATGGGGGTCAGTAGCCAAAAACATTCAGTACTTC
NA	TRBD1	TRBV10-3	TRBJ2-7	CAISGDRSSYEQYF	TGTGCCATCAGTGGGGACAGGAGCTCCTACGAGCAGTACTTC
few	NA	TRBV11-2	TRBJ1-1	CASSLGVNTEAFF	TGTGCCAGCAGCTTGGGGGTGAACACTGAAGCTTTCTTT
NA	NA	TRBV9	TRBJ1-3	CASSGRGSSSGNTIYF	TGTGCCAGCAGCGGTCGCGGTTCAAGCTCTGGAAACACCATATATTTT